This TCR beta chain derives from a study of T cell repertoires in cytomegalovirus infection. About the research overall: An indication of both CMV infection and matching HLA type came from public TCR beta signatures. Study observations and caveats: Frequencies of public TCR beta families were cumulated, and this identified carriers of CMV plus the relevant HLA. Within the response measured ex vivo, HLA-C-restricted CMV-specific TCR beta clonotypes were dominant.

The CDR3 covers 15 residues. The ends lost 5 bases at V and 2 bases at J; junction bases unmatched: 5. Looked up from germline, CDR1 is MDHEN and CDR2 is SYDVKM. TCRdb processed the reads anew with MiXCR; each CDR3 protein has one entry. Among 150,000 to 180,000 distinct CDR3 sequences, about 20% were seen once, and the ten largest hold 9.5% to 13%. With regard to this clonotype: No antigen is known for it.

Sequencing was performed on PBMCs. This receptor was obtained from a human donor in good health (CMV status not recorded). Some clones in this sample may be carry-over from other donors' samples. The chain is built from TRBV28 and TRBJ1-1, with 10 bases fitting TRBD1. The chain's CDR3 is CASSGTGAINTEAFF. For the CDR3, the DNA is TGTGCCAGCAGTGGGACAGGGGCGATAAACACTGAAGCTTTCTTT.